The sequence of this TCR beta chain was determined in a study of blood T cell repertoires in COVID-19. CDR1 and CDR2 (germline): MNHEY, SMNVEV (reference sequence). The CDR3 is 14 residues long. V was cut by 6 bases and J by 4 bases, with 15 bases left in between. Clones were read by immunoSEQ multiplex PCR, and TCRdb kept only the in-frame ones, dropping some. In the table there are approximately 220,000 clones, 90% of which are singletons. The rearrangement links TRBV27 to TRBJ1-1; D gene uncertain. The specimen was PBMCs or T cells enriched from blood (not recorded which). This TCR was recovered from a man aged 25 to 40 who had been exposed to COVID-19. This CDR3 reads CASRYRDGATEAFF. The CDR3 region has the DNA TGTGCCAGCAGATATCGTGACGGAGCCACTGAAGCTTTCTTT.